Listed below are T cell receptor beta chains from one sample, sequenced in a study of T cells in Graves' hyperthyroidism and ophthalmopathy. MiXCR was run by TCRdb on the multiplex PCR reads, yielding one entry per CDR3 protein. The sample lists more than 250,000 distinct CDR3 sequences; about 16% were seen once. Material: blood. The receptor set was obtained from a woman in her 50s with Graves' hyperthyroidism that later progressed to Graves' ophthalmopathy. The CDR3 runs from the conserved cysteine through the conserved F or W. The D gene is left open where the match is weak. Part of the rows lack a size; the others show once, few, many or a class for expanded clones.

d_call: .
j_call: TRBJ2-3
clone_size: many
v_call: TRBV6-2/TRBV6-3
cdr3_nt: TGTGCCAGCAGTTATGGTACAGGTTCTAGCACAGATACGCAGTATTTT
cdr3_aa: CASSYGTGSSTDTQYF

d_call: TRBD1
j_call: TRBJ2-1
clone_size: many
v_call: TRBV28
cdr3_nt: TGTGCCAGCTCTACCGGGACAGGGATATACAATGAGCAGTTCTTC
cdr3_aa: CASSTGTGIYNEQFF

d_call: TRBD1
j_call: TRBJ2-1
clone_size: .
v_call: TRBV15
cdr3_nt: TGTGCCACCAGCAGAGCCCCGACAACAGGGGGCACCTACAATGAGCAGTTCTTC
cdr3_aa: CATSRAPTTGGTYNEQFF

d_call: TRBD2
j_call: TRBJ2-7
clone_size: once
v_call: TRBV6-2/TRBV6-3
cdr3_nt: TGTGCCAACCAGCGGGGCCTGAGCTCCTACGAGCAGTACTTC
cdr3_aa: CANQRGLSSYEQYF

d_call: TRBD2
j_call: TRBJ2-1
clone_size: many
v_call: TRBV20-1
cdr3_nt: TGCAGTGCTATCCCGCTAGCGGGAGGGAACAATGAGCAGTTCTTC
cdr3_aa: CSAIPLAGGNNEQFF

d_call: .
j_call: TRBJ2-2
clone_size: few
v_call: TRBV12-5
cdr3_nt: TGTGCTAGTGGTTTGACCCACTCTATGACAGACACCGGGGAGCTGTTTTTT
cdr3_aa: CASGLTHSMTDTGELFF

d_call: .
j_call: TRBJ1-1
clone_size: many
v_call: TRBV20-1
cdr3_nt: TGCAGAGTTAGGGGGAACACTGAAGCTTTCTTT
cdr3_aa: CRVRGNTEAFF

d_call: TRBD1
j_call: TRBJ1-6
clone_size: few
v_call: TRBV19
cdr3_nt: TGTGCCAGTAGTGTAACGGGACAGATCTATTCACCCCTCCACTTT
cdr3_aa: CASSVTGQIYSPLHF

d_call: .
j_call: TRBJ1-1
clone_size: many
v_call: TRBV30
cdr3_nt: TGTGCCTGGAGTGTATCTCCCAACACTGAAGCTTTCTTT
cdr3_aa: CAWSVSPNTEAFF

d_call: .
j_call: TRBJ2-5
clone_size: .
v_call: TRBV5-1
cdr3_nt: TGCGCCAGCAGCTTGGAAGGGTGGCTAGGAGGGACCCAGTACTTC
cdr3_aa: CASSLEGWLGGTQYF

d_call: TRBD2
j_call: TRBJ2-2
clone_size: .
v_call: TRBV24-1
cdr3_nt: TGTGCCACCAGTGATCTAACTAGCGGGAGTGCCGGGGAGCTGTTTTTT
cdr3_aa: CATSDLTSGSAGELFF

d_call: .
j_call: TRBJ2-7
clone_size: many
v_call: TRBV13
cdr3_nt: TGTGCCAGCAGCTTGGGGTTAATCCCCTACGAGCAGTACTTC
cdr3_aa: CASSLGLIPYEQYF

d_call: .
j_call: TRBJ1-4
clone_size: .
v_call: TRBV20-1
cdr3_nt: TGCAGTGCCCCGGGACTCGCTGGTGAAAAACTGTTTTTT
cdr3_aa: CSAPGLAGEKLFF

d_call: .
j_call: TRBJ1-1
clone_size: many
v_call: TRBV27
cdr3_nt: TGTGCCAGCAGTTTATGGGGCTCTGAAGCTTTCTTT
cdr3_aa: CASSLWGSEAFF

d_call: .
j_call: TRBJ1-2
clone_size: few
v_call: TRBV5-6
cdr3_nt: TGTGCCAGCAGCCCGGGACCAGGCTATGGCTACACCTTC
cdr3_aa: CASSPGPGYGYTF

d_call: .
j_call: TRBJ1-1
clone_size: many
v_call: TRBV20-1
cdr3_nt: TGCAGTGCTAGAGGGGGCCGTCTGAACACTGAAGCTTTCTTT
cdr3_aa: CSARGGRLNTEAFF

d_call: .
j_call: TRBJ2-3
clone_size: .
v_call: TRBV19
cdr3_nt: TGTGCCAGTAGTATGGGACTTACTAGCACAGATACGCAGTATTTT
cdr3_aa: CASSMGLTSTDTQYF

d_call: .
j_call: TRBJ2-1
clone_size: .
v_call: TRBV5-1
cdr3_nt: TGCGCCAGCAGCTTGGTGGGGAGGTGGGCCAATGAGCAGTTCTTC
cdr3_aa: CASSLVGRWANEQFF

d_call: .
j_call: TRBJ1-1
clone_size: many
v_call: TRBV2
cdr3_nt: TGTGCCAGCAGTGTGGCCGGTTGGAACACTGAAGCTTTCTTT
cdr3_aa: CASSVAGWNTEAFF

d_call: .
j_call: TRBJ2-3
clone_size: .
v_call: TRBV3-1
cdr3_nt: TGTGCCAGCAGTCCTCGACAGGTTACAGATACGCAGTATTTT
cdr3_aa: CASSPRQVTDTQYF

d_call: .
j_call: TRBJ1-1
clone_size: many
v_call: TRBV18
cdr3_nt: TGTGCCAGCTCACCAGACATGAACACTGAAGCTTTCTTT
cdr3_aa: CASSPDMNTEAFF

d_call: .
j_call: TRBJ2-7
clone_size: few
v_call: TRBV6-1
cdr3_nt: TGTGCCAGCAGTGGGGGTTCTACGGAGCAGTACTTC
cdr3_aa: CASSGGSTEQYF

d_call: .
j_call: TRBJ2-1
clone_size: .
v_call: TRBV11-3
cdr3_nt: TGTGCCAGCAGCGTAGGGGGGTGGGGGGGCGTCGATGAGCAGTTCTTC
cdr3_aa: CASSVGGWGGVDEQFF

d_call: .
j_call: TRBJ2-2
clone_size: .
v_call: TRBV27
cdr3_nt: TGTGCCAGCAGTTTATCGATAGGGGCCGGGGAGCTGTTTTTT
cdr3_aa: CASSLSIGAGELFF

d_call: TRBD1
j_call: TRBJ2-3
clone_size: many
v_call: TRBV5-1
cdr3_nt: TGCGCCAGCAGCTCGACAGGGAGTCGGGACACAGATACGCAGTATTTT
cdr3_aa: CASSSTGSRDTDTQYF

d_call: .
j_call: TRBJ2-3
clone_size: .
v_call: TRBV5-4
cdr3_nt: TGTGCCAGCAGCTGGGCCACTAGCAAGTTTACAGATACGCAGTATTTT
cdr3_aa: CASSWATSKFTDTQYF

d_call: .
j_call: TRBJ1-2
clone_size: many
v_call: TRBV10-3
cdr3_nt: .
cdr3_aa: CAVGPGGYYGYTF